This T cell receptor beta chain was recorded in a study of molecular identifiers for immune sequencing clone quantification. Overall study findings and caveats: More than 99% of effector molecules, versus under 1% of naive-cell molecules, belonged to clones above 20 RNA copies.

Making the bulk TCR libraries relied on previously described methods and listed TCR primers. Each CDR3 protein gets one entry after TCRdb re-called the PCR reads with MiXCR. The sample comprises more than 550,000 distinct CDR3 sequences, over 25% of which are singletons, and 0.7% to 0.95% rests with the top ten. Of note for this clonotype: Its antigen is unidentified. At one boundary the junction diverges from the germline segment, which might be a read error.

Naive CD8 T cell sorting was performed on the CD8+CD4-CCR7+CD45RA+ phenotype. Germline loops: CDR1 SGHDN, CDR2 FVKESK. CDR3 size: 17 residues. Sequencing was carried out using naive CD8+ T cells from blood, with Jurkat cell RNA spiked in. This sample's subset: FACS-sorted CD8+CD4-CCR7+CD45RA+ naive T cells. The V and J genes are TRBV14 and TRBJ2-1, with 9 bases identical to TRBD1. The clonotype was recovered from a human donor in good health. Some libraries in this study had Jurkat cell RNA spiked in. As DNA, the CDR3 is TGTGCCAGCAGCCACCTGCCTCGCGGGACAGGGTACAATGAGCAGCTCTTC. The encoded protein is CASSHLPRGTGYNEQLF.